A single sample gave rise to the 10 T cell receptor beta chains below, sequenced in a study of shared clonotypes between healthy human individuals. The protocol was immunoSEQ multiplex PCR, while the TCRdb copy is restricted to in-frame clones and leaves out a portion. Among approximately 720,000 clones listed, roughly 78% were seen once. Sequenced input: memory CD4+ T cells sorted from blood. Subset defined: CD45RA-negative fraction. The source of these receptors is a woman aged 25-40 years in good health.

The V call is TRBV2, the J call TRBJ1-2, with unresolved D. Deletions cut 0 bases from V and 7 bases from J, with 15 bases between. This CDR3 has 15 residues. The germline gives CDR1 SNHLY, CDR2 FYNNEI. The CDR3 DNA reads TGTGCCAGCAGTGAAGCGCAGTCTTACAGTGGTGGCTACACCTTC. This encodes CASSEAQSYSGGYTF.

This clone was seen at least ten times. This chain uses TRBV5-1 with TRBJ2-7; 12 bases are shared with TRBD2. The germline gives CDR1 SGHRS, CDR2 YFSETQ. Losses at the gene ends were 7 bases for V and 6 bases for J; bases not matched to a gene: 8. The CDR3 spans 14 residues. The chain's CDR3 is CASASGTSGLEQYF. In DNA form, the CDR3 reads TGCGCCAGCGCATCCGGGACTAGCGGGCTCGAGCAGTACTTC.

This chain connects TRBV5-1 to TRBJ2-2; 7 bases are a match to TRBD2. The ends lost 7 bases at V and 4 bases at J; junction bases unmatched: 7. Germline CDR1 and CDR2: SGHRS and YFSETQ. CDR3 length: 14 amino acids. The CDR3 loop reads CASETGGGTGELFF. The CDR3 bases are TGCGCCAGCGAAACGGGAGGTGGCACCGGGGAGCTGTTTTTT.

This clone was seen a handful of times. The chain uses TRBV27 and TRBJ1-3; D call uncertain. The germline V gene encodes CDR1 MNHEY and CDR2 SMNVEV (reference sequence). The ends were cut back, 5 bases at V and 3 bases at J, with 8 bases in the middle. This CDR3 comprises 13 residues. The CDR3 region is CASSKSGGNTIYF. The CDR3 coding sequence is TGTGCCAGCAGTAAAAGTGGTGGAAACACCATATATTTT.

The chain joins TRBV29-1 to TRBJ2-5; 8 nucleotides align to TRBD1. CDR1 and CDR2 (germline): SQVTM, ANQGSEA. V shed 1 base, J shed 5 bases, and the junction held 9 bases outside the gene matches. The CDR3 has 15 residues. CDR3 sequence (DNA): TGCAGCGTTGAAGCAGTGACAGGGGCGGGGGAGACCCAGTACTTC. Residues: CSVEAVTGAGETQYF.

J is TRBJ1-1 and V is TRBV11-2; D perhaps matches TRBD1 (6 bases). This CDR3 region has 12 residues. Germline V gene sequence: CDR1 SGHAT, CDR2 FQNNGV. The V end was cut by 5 bases, the J end by 10 bases, with 14 bases between. The chain's CDR3 is CASSPGGIGAFF. CDR3 nucleotide sequence: TGTGCCAGCAGCCCTGGGGGCATCGGAGCTTTCTTT.

This chain links TRBV27 with TRBJ2-1, with 8 bases lining up with TRBD2. Trimming at V came to 7 bases and at J to 5 bases, leaving 16 bases not matched to a gene. The germline gives CDR1 MNHEY, CDR2 SMNVEV (reference sequence). This CDR3 contains 17 residues. The CDR3: CASNPLGAGAHNNEQFF. The CDR3, as DNA: TGTGCCAGCAATCCCCTGGGAGCGGGAGCGCATAACAATGAGCAGTTCTTC.

The chain links TRBV7-3 to TRBJ2-3, with 8 bases identical to TRBD1. The CDR3 is 16 amino acids. Per the germline V gene, CDR1 is SGHTA and CDR2 is FQGTGA. The ends lost 0 bases at V and 0 bases at J; junction bases unmatched: 2. DNA for the CDR3: TGTGCCAGCAGCTTAACTGGGGACAGGAGCACAGATACGCAGTATTTT. Protein sequence: CASSLTGDRSTDTQYF.

V is TRBV28 and J is TRBJ1-1; the D is unclear. Germline CDR1 is MDHEN and CDR2 is SYDVKM. This CDR3 has 14 residues. The V gene lost 6 bases and the J gene lost 0 bases, with 11 bases spanning the gap. DNA of the CDR3: TGTGCCAGCAGGAAAGGCAGGTTGAACACTGAAGCTTTCTTT. Residues: CASRKGRLNTEAFF.

This clone was seen a single time. Other DNA sequences in this sample translate to the same CDR3. The chain is built from TRBV18 and TRBJ2-7; the D gene could be TRBD1 or TRBD2 (6 bases each). The germline V gene encodes CDR1 KGHSH and CDR2 LQKENI. V was clipped by 0 bases and J by 4 bases, with 7 bases between them. The CDR3 totals 13 residues. The CDR3 here is CASSPPGGYEQYF. CDR3 nucleotide sequence: TGTGCCAGCTCACCACCAGGGGGGTACGAGCAGTACTTC.